A single sample gave rise to the 30 T cell receptor beta chains below, sequenced in a study of CXCR4 blockade with PD-1 therapy in pancreatic cancer. This table comes from immunoSEQ multiplex PCR, and its TCRdb copy is limited to in-frame clones, with some not included. The data hold 1,500 to 2,000 clones, with about 50% observed a single time. The sample was tumor tissue. The receptors come from a human donor with pancreatic ductal adenocarcinoma.

This clone appeared a single time. A read error may account for a junction end that differs from germline. The chain couples TRBV6-7 to TRBJ2-3, with a possible D match to TRBD1 (6 bases). TRBV6-7 counts as an open reading frame of uncertain function. This CDR3 is built from 14 residues. The CDR3 bases are TGTGCCAGTAGTTATGCAGGGGGCACAGATACGCAGTATTTT. Translating it yields CASSYAGGTDTQYF.

The chain has TRBV5-1 and TRBJ1-6; a possible D gene is TRBD1 (5 bases). The CDR3 consists of 14 residues. Germline CDR1 is SGHRS and CDR2 is YFSETQ. The V gene lost 4 bases and the J gene lost 7 bases, with 12 bases spanning the gap. The CDR3 spells CASSEGRTNSPLHF. CDR3 bases: TGCGCCAGCAGCGAGGGACGAACCAATTCACCCCTCCACTTT.

The chain is built from TRBV29-1 and TRBJ1-3; no firm D call. V was shortened by 6 bases and J by 8 bases, with 17 bases between the two germline ends. Germline-derived CDR1 and CDR2 are SQVTM and ANQGSEA. The CDR3 totals 13 residues. DNA for the CDR3: TGCAGCGTCCCGGATTTCGGGTTGGACACCATATATTTT. It yields the protein CSVPDFGLDTIYF.

V usage is TRBV29-1 and J usage is TRBJ2-1, with 7 bases aligning to TRBD2. The junction had 15 bases not matched to a gene; V was cut back by 7 bases and J by 0 bases. Germline V gene data show CDR1 as SQVTM and CDR2 as ANQGSEA. The CDR3 covers 17 residues. As DNA, the CDR3 is TGCAGCGGGACGTTTGGCGCGGGGGTGACCTCCTACAATGAGCAGTTCTTC. It yields the protein CSGTFGAGVTSYNEQFF.

By its share, this clone is hyperexpanded (1% or more). CDR3 sequence: CASSESANGEQYF. The CDR3 DNA reads as TGCGCCAGCAGTGAGTCTGCCAACGGCGAGCAGTACTTC. The rearrangement uses TRBV10-2 and TRBJ2-7, with unresolved D. Germline V gives CDR1 WSHSY, CDR2 SAAADI. CDR3 length equals 13 residues. Trimming removed 0 bases from V and 6 bases from J, with 9 bases in between.

CDR3 protein: CATSTGTFTANEKLFF. The CDR3, as DNA: TGTGCCACCAGCACAGGGACATTTACTGCGAATGAAAAACTGTTTTTT. The chain uses TRBV15 and TRBJ1-4, with D perhaps matching TRBD1 (6 bases). Deletions cut 4 bases from V and 5 bases from J, with 17 bases between. The CDR3 contains 16 residues. Germline CDR1 reads LNHNV; CDR2 reads YYDKDF (reference sequence).

The chain recombines TRBV30 with TRBJ1-2, with 9 bases fitting TRBD1. Per the germline V gene, CDR1 is GTSNPN and CDR2 is SVGIG (reference sequence). The V gene end was trimmed by 3 bases and the J gene end by 0 bases; junction bases not matched to a gene: 2. The CDR3 has 14 residues. Here the CDR3 reads CAWRGQGANYGYTF. CDR3 nucleotides: TGTGCCTGGAGGGGACAGGGCGCTAACTATGGCTACACCTTC.

The chain uses TRBV25-1 and TRBJ1-6; 12 bases are a match to TRBD1. Germline-derived CDR1 and CDR2 are MGHDK and SYGVNS. Trimming cost V 3 bases and J 10 bases; bases outside gene matches: 13. The CDR3 is made up of 18 amino acids. CDR3 sequence (DNA): TGTGCCAGCAGTGATGGGACAGGGGGCGATTCGACGATGTCACCCCTCCACTTT. It is translated as CASSDGTGGDSTMSPLHF.

The chain recombines TRBV19 with TRBJ2-7; D is tentatively TRBD1 or TRBD2 (5 bases each). CDR1 LNHDA and CDR2 SQIVND come from the germline V gene (reference sequence). Trimming left V 6 bases short and J 5 bases short, with 14 bases between. The CDR3 contains 13 residues. The CDR3 coding sequence is TGTGCCAGTAGGATGGTTGGGGGAGACGAGCAGTACTTC. Protein sequence: CASRMVGGDEQYF.

This chain links TRBV19 with TRBJ1-2; D is uncertain. The CDR3 sequence is 13 residues long. Between the trimmed V and J ends, which lost 5 bases and 4 bases, there was a span of 11 bases. Germline CDR1 reads LNHDA; CDR2 reads SQIVND (reference sequence). CDR3 protein: CASSGLGSYGYTF. Written as DNA, the CDR3 is TGTGCCAGTAGTGGCTTGGGGTCCTATGGCTACACCTTC.

This clone appeared once. V gene TRBV28 combines with J gene TRBJ2-2; a possible D gene is TRBD2 (7 bases). Between the trimmed V and J ends, which lost 3 bases and 3 bases, there was a span of 11 bases. Per the germline V gene, CDR1 is MDHEN and CDR2 is SYDVKM. The CDR3 sequence is 15 residues long. The CDR3 reads CASSFGGRDTGELFF. The DNA for the CDR3 is TGTGCCAGCAGTTTCGGGGGGCGCGACACCGGGGAGCTGTTTTTT.

The chain couples TRBV28 to TRBJ2-7; the D is unclear. V lost 1 base and J 2 bases, leaving 3 bases between the germline ends. CDR1 and CDR2 (germline): MDHEN, SYDVKM. This CDR3 spans 12 amino acids. The CDR3 sequence is CASSLFPYEQYF. The CDR3 nucleotides read TGTGCCAGCAGTTTATTTCCCTACGAGCAGTACTTC. The full variable domain, in which reference TRBV28 and TRBJ2-7 provide the parts outside the CDR3, is DVKVTQSSRYLVKRTGEKVFLECVQDMDHENMFWYRQDPGLGLRLIYFSYDVKMKEKGDIPEGYSVSREKKERFSLILESASTNQTSMYLCASSLFPYEQYFGPGTRLTVT.

This clone was picked up a small number of times. The chain uses TRBV6-8 and TRBJ1-4; D unresolved. The CDR3 runs 13 residues. Germline CDR1 and CDR2: MNHGY and SAAAGT. With 7 bases removed from V and 3 bases from J, the gap between germline ends came to 9 bases. The CDR3 DNA reads as TGTGCCAGCACAAACGCGGCTAATGAAAAACTGTTTTTT. This gives the protein CASTNAANEKLFF.

The chain recombines TRBV19 with TRBJ1-1; D perhaps matches TRBD1 (6 bases). V shed 7 bases and J shed 6 bases, with 9 bases lying between them. Germline V gene data show CDR1 as LNHDA and CDR2 as SQIVND (reference sequence). The CDR3 has 11 amino acids. CDR3 nucleotide sequence: TGTGCCAGTAAACAGGGTCCTGAAGCTTTCTTT. This translates into CASKQGPEAFF.

This chain links TRBV30 with TRBJ1-2, with D hard to call. Per germline, CDR1 GTSNPN and CDR2 SVGIG (reference sequence). The CDR3 is 11 residues long. V lost 2 bases, J lost 7 bases, and 8 bases lay in between. As DNA, the CDR3 is TGTGCCTGGAGTCAAAACGCTGGCTACACCTTC. This sequence encodes CAWSQNAGYTF.

This chain joins TRBV6-8 and TRBJ2-7, with 9 bases lining up with TRBD1. The V gene end was trimmed by 4 bases and the J gene end by 7 bases; junction bases not matched to a gene: 8. The CDR3 is 14 amino acids. Germline-derived CDR1 and CDR2 are MNHGY and SAAAGT. The CDR3 is CASSSGTGRGEQYF. The CDR3 DNA reads as TGTGCCAGCAGTTCTGGGACAGGGAGGGGGGAGCAGTACTTC.

The gene calls are TRBV6-8 and TRBJ1-3; D uncertain. Trimming took off 5 bases at V and 0 bases at J, with 14 bases between the two ends. This CDR3 comprises 16 residues. Germline CDR1 MNHGY, CDR2 SAAAGT. CDR3 in amino acids: CASSETLRSSGNTIYF. The CDR3 DNA is TGTGCCAGCAGTGAGACCCTCCGGAGCTCTGGAAACACCATATATTTT.

The chain joins TRBV19 to TRBJ2-5, with D perhaps matching TRBD1 (6 bases). CDR3 length: 12 residues. V was pared by 11 bases and J by 2 bases, with 12 bases between. The V gene's germline CDR1 is LNHDA and CDR2 SQIVND (reference sequence). In DNA, the CDR3 is TGTGCCTCAGGGGTTATACAAGAGACCCAGTACTTC. Protein: CASGVIQETQYF. The full variable domain, with the rest looked up from reference TRBV19 and TRBJ2-5, is DGGITQSPKYLFRKEGQNVTLSCEQNLNHDAMYWYRQDPGQGLRLIYYSQIVNDFQKGDIAEGYSVSREKKESFPLTVTSAQKNPTAFYLCASGVIQETQYFGPGTRLLVL.

This clone has just a few counts. The rearrangement joins TRBV2 to TRBJ1-1; 7 bases agree with TRBD1. Germline CDR1 is SNHLY and CDR2 is FYNNEI. The CDR3 contains 13 residues. V was clipped by 10 bases and J by 1 base; unmatched bases: 6. The CDR3: CATAGTANTEAFF. The CDR3 region has the DNA TGTGCCACCGCAGGGACAGCGAACACTGAAGCTTTCTTT.

The V and J genes are TRBV18 and TRBJ1-1; a possible D gene is TRBD1 (6 bases). Germline loops: CDR1 KGHSH, CDR2 LQKENI. V lost 3 bases to trimming and J lost 1 base, with 9 bases between them. The CDR3 is 14 amino acids. For the CDR3, the DNA is TGTGCCAGCTCACCTACACAGGGGAACACTGAAGCTTTCTTT. Amino acids: CASSPTQGNTEAFF.

This clone was observed a few times. The rearrangement joins TRBV5-1 to TRBJ2-7; D may correspond to TRBD1 or TRBD2 (5 bases each). The CDR3 is 14 residues long. V lost 0 bases, J lost 2 bases, and 9 bases lay in between. Germline V CDR1 and CDR2: SGHRS, YFSETQ. CDR3 DNA: TGCGCCAGCAGCTTGGAGCTGGGGGCCTACGAGCAGTACTTC. Translated: CASSLELGAYEQYF. The whole variable domain, filled in from reference TRBV5-1 and TRBJ2-7, reads KAGVTQTPRYLIKTRGQQVTLSCSPISGHRSVSWYQQTPGQGLQFLFEYFSETQRNKGNFPGRFSGRQFSNSRSEMNVSTLELGDSALYLCASSLELGAYEQYFGPGTRLTVT.

V gene TRBV28 combines with J gene TRBJ1-5; D unclear. The ends were cut back, 3 bases at V and 6 bases at J, with 12 bases in the middle. Germline V gene lookup returns CDR1 MDHEN and CDR2 SYDVKM. This CDR3 spans 14 amino acids. CDR3 residues: CASSLGQLRQPQHF. CDR3 bases: TGTGCCAGCAGTTTGGGTCAGTTGCGTCAGCCCCAGCATTTT.

The chain carries TRBV6-8 and TRBJ2-3; D is perhaps TRBD1 (5 bases). Germline CDR1 reads MNHGY; CDR2 reads SAAAGT. This CDR3 has 14 amino acids. V was clipped by 5 bases and J by 3 bases, with 12 bases between them. The CDR3 DNA sequence: TGTGCCAGCAGTGCAAAACAGGAAACAGATACGCAGTATTTT. This gives the protein CASSAKQETDTQYF.

The sample holds a few counts of this clone. The gene calls are TRBV6-8 and TRBJ2-7, with TRBD2 as a possible D gene (6 bases). The CDR3 extends over 13 amino acids. Germline assignment: CDR1 MNHGY and CDR2 SAAAGT. V was cut by 5 bases and J by 4 bases, with 12 bases left in between. In nucleotides, the CDR3 is TGTGCCAGCAGTAATACAGCGGGTTACGAGCAGTACTTC. This gives the protein CASSNTAGYEQYF.

The V call is TRBV27, the J call TRBJ1-6, with D unclear. Germline-derived CDR1 and CDR2 are MNHEY and SMNVEV (reference sequence). The CDR3 is 16 residues long. V dropped 0 bases and J dropped 8 bases, with 14 bases sitting between them. The CDR3 here is CASSLSATAWYSPLHF. The CDR3 region has the DNA TGTGCCAGCAGTTTATCGGCAACCGCCTGGTATTCACCCCTCCACTTT.

CDR3 region: CASSLATRQETQYF. DNA for the CDR3: TGTGCCAGCAGCTTAGCGACTAGACAAGAGACCCAGTACTTC. The gene calls are TRBV11-1 and TRBJ2-5; tentative D call: TRBD2 (6 bases). The CDR3 sequence is 14 residues long. The V end was cut by 0 bases, the J end by 2 bases, with 7 bases between. Germline values: CDR1 SGHAT, CDR2 FQDESV (reference sequence).

The rearrangement uses TRBV18 and TRBJ1-1; D is perhaps TRBD1 (6 bases). This CDR3 has 13 amino acids. The ends were cut back, 2 bases at V and 6 bases at J, with 10 bases in the middle. From germline, CDR1 is KGHSH and CDR2 LQKENI. The CDR3 spells CASSPSGGSEAFF. The CDR3, as DNA: TGTGCCAGCTCACCATCTGGGGGCTCTGAAGCTTTCTTT. Full variable domain (rest looked up from reference TRBV18 and TRBJ1-1): NAGVMQNPRHLVRRRGQEARLRCSPMKGHSHVYWYRQLPEEGLKFMVYLQKENIIDESGMPKERFSAEFPKEGPSILRIQQVVRGDSAAYFCASSPSGGSEAFFGQGTRLTVV.

This clone showed up just a few times. The rearrangement uses TRBV11-3 and TRBJ1-6; 7 bases map to TRBD1. V trimming: 5 bases; J trimming: 8 bases; junction bases outside the gene matches: 6. Germline V gene lookup returns CDR1 SGHNT and CDR2 YENEEA. This CDR3 has 14 amino acids. CDR3 sequence: CASSPGGGDSPLHF. The DNA for the CDR3 is TGTGCCAGCAGCCCAGGGGGGGGCGATTCACCCCTCCACTTT.

A few counts support this clone. The V gene is TRBV15, the J gene TRBJ1-4; no definite D call. CDR1 is LNHNV and CDR2 is YYDKDF in the germline V gene (reference sequence). The V end lost 5 bases, the J end lost 3 bases, and 10 bases lay between the germline ends. The CDR3 has 14 residues. The CDR3 protein is CATSFRGANEKLFF. CDR3 coding DNA: TGTGCCACCAGCTTTAGAGGAGCTAATGAAAAACTGTTTTTT.

This clone was detected only a few times. V usage is TRBV6-8 and J usage is TRBJ1-5; D not resolved. Germline CDR1 and CDR2: MNHGY and SAAAGT. V gave up 0 bases and J gave up 0 bases, with 12 bases separating them. This CDR3 region has 17 residues. For the CDR3, the DNA is TGTGCCAGCAGTTACTCAAAAGACACCGGTAGCAATCAGCCCCAGCATTTT. Translating it yields CASSYSKDTGSNQPQHF.